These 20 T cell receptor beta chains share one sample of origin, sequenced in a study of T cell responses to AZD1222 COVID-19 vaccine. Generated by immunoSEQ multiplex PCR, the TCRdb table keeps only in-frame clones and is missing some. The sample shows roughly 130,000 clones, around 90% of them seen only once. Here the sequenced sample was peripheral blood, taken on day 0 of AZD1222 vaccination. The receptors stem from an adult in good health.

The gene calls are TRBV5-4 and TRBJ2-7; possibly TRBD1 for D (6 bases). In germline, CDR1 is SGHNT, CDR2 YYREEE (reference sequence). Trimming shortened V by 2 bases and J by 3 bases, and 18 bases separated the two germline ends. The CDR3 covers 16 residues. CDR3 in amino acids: CASSFNLGQSIYEQYF. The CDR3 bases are TGTGCCAGCAGCTTCAACCTCGGACAGTCTATCTACGAGCAGTACTTC.

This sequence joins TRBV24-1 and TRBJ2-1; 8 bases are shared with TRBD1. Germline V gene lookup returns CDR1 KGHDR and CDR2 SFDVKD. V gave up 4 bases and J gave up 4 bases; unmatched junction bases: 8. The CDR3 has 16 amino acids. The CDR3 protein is CATSDTQGGRYNEQFF. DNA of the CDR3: TGTGCCACCAGTGACACACAGGGGGGCCGTTACAATGAGCAGTTCTTC.

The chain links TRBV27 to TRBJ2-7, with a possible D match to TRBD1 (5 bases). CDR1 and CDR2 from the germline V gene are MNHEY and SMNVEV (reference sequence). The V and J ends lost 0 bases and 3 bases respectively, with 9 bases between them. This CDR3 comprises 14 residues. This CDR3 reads CASSLSQGHYEQYF. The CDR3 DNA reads TGTGCCAGCAGTTTATCGCAGGGTCACTACGAGCAGTACTTC.

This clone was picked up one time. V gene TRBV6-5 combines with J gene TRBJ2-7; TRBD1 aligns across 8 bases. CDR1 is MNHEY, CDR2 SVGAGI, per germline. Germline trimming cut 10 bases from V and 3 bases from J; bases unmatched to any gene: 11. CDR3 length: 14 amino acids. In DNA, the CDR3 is TGTGCCATCAGAAGGGGGACAGGCGACTACGAGCAGTACTTC. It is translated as CAIRRGTGDYEQYF.

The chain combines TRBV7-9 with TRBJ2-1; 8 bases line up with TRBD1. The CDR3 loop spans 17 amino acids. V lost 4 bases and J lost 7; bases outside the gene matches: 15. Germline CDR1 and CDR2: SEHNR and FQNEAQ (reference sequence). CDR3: CASSSRLLRQGRNEQFF. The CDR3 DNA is TGTGCCAGCAGCTCCCGCCTACTCAGACAGGGGAGGAATGAGCAGTTCTTC.

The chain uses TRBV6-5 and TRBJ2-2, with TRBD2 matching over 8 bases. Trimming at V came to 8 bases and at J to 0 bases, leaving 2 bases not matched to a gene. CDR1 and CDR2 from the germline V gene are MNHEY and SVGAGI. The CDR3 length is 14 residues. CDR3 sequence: CASSTSANTGELFF. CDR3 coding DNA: TGTGCCAGCTCGACTAGCGCGAACACCGGGGAGCTGTTTTTT.

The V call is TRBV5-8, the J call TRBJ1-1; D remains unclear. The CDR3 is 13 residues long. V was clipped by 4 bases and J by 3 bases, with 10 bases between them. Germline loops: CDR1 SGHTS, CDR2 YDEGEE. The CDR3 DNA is TGTGCCAGCAGCCGGTCGGGGTACACTGAAGCTTTCTTT. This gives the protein CASSRSGYTEAFF.

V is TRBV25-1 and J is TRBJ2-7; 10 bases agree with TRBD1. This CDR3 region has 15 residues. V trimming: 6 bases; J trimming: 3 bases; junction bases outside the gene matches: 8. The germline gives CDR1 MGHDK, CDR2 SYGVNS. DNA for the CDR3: TGTGCCAGCAGAACGACGCGGGACAGGGGCTACGAGCAGTACTTC. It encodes CASRTTRDRGYEQYF.

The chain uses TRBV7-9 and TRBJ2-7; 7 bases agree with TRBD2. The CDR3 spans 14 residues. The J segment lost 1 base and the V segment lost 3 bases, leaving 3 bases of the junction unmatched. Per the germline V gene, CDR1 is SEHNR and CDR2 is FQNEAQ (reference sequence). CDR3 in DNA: TGTGCCAGCAGCTTTTCAGCGGGGTCCTACGAGCAGTACTTC. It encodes CASSFSAGSYEQYF.

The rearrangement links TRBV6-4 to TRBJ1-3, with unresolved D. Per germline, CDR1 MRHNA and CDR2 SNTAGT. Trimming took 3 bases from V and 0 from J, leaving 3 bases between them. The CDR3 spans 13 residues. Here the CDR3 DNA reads TGTGCCAGCAGTGAAAGCTCTGGAAACACCATATATTTT. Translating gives CASSESSGNTIYF.

For the CDR3, the DNA is TGTGCCAGCAGCCAGGCCGTGGGGCCAGGGCGGACTGAAGCTTTCTTT. Encoded protein: CASSQAVGPGRTEAFF. The rearrangement links TRBV14 to TRBJ1-1; weak D call: TRBD1 (5 bases). Germline V gene data show CDR1 as SGHDN and CDR2 as FVKESK. Trimming took off 3 bases at V and 5 bases at J, with 19 bases between the two ends. The CDR3 is 16 residues long.

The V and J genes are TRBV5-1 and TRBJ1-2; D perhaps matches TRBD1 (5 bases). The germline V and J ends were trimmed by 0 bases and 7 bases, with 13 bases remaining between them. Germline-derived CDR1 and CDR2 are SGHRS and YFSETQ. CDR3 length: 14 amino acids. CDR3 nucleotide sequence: TGCGCCAGCAGCTTGGAAGGTCGGGGCATTGGCTACACCTTC. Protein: CASSLEGRGIGYTF.

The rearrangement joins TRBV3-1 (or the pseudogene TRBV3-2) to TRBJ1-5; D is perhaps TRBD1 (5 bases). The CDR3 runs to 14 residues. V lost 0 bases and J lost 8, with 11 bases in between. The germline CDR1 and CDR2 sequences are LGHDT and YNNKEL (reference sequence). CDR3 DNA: TGTGCCAGCAGCCAAGACGGGGCTTCGAAGCCCCAGCATTTT. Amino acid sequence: CASSQDGASKPQHF.

In DNA, the CDR3 is TGTGCCAGCAGCTTAACCGGACAGGGTGGCACTGAAGCTTTCTTT. Translating gives CASSLTGQGGTEAFF. J is TRBJ1-1 and V is TRBV7-2; TRBD1 agrees at 8 bases. J gave up 4 bases and V 2 bases, and 6 bases lay outside the gene matches. The CDR3 contains 15 residues. CDR1 and CDR2 (germline): SGHTA, FQGNSA.

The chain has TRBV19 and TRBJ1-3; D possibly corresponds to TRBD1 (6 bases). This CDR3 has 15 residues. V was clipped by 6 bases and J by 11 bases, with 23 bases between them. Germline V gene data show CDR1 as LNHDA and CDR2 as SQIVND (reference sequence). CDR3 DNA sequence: TGTGCCAGTAGCCGTGGCTCTGGGACACTTGAAGCCATATATTTT. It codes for CASSRGSGTLEAIYF.

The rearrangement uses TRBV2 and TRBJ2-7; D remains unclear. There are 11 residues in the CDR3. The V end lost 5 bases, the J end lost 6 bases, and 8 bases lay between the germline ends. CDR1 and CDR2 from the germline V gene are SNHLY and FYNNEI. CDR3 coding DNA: TGTGCCAGCAGTTATGGGGTCGAGCAGTACTTC. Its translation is CASSYGVEQYF.

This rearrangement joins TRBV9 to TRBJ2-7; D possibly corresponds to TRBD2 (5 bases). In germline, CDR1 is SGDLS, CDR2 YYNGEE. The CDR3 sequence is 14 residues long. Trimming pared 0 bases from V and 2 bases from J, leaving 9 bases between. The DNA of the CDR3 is TGTGCCAGCAGCGTAGGTGGGAGCCCCTACGAGCAGTACTTC. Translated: CASSVGGSPYEQYF.

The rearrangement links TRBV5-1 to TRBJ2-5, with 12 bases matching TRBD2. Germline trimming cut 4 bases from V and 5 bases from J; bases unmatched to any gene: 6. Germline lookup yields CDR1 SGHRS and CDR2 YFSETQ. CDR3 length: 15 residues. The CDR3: CASSPTSGGAETQYF. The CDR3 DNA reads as TGCGCCAGCAGCCCGACTAGCGGGGGCGCGGAGACCCAGTACTTC.

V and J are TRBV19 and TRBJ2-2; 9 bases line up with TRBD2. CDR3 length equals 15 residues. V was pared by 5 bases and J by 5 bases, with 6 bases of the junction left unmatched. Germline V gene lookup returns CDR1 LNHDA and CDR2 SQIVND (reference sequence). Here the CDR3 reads CASSGSGRITGELFF. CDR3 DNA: TGTGCCAGTAGTGGCAGCGGGAGGATAACCGGGGAGCTGTTTTTT.

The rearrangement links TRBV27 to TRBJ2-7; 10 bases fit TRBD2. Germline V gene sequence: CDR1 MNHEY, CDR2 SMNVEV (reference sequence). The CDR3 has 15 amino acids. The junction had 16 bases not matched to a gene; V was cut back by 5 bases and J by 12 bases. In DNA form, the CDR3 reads TGTGCCAGCAGTCCCCGTACTCAGCGGGAGGGCCCTCGGTACTTC. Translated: CASSPRTQREGPRYF.